This TCR beta chain was sequenced in a study of blood T cells in healthy people across ages. In the study overall: About one barcoded beta molecule per two T cells was the capture yield of template switching.

Primed by a sample-barcoded 5' primer and a J-beta primer mix, a second PCR proceeded for roughly 7 to 11 cycles. TCRdb recomputed calls from the 5' RACE reads with MiXCR, one row per CDR3 protein. Of about 720,000 distinct CDR3 sequences detected, over 20% appear once; the ten largest clones hold less than 25%. As concerns this clonotype: Its specificity is unknown.

The CDR3 runs to 14 residues. CDR1 and CDR2 (germline): LNHDA, SQIVND (reference sequence). Findings and limits, study-wide: Getting older went along with TCR beta diversity per million T cells dropping roughly linearly.

V and J are TRBV19 and TRBJ2-5; 8 bases agree with TRBD1. TRBJ2-1 matches the DNA end more closely, so the J call is doubtful. Sequences were obtained from blood. The receptor was derived from a man between 65 and 80 years old in good health. The CDR3 sequence is CASSTPIQGEEQFF. In DNA form, the CDR3 reads TGTGCCAGTAGTACCCCAATACAGGGGGAAGAGCAGTTCTTC.